These T cell receptor beta chains were read from a single sample in a study of blood T cell repertoires in COVID-19. The table came from immunoSEQ multiplex PCR; TCRdb's copy has only in-frame clones and leaves some out. In the table there are 200,000 or so clones, approximately 84% of which are singletons. What was sequenced was peripheral blood. The receptors derive from a human donor with acute or convalescent COVID-19. The donor label of this sample is uncertain. The CDR3 runs from the conserved cysteine through the conserved F or W. Each record gives: CDR3 length, V gene, J gene, CDR3 protein.

17	TRBV28	TRBJ1-3	CASSSLGGITSGNTIYF
15	TRBV7-7	TRBJ2-1	CASSRAEGPDNEQFF
18	TRBV19	TRBJ2-1	CASSRDPARESSYNEQFF
12	TRBV25-1	TRBJ2-2	CASRDWTGELFF
20	TRBV14	TRBJ2-4	CASSAGTGTSGSWTKNIQYF
14	TRBV19	TRBJ2-5	CASSILAGEGTQYF
14	TRBV9	TRBJ2-1	CASSVAPQGYEQFF
13	TRBV7-3	TRBJ2-5	CASSLSGAETQYF
15	TRBV7-3	TRBJ1-2	CASSLTAGGTYGYTF
14	TRBV5-1	TRBJ2-1	CASSLAQGAGEQFF
13	TRBV6-1	TRBJ1-5	CASSEVQYQPQHF
16	TRBV11-1	TRBJ2-7	CASSPRDRGVSYEQYF
15	TRBV5-1	TRBJ2-3	CASRQDGGGPDTQYF
13	TRBV10-3	TRBJ2-3	CAISESKLDTQYF
17	TRBV5-8	TRBJ2-1	CASSPFGFSGSFDEQFF
13	TRBV7-6	TRBJ1-4	CASSLNRFEKLFF
14	TRBV9	TRBJ1-5	CASSVGALGQPQHF
14	TRBV18	TRBJ1-4	CASSRQGSNEKLFF
16	TRBV10-1	TRBJ2-3	CASSESMAGATDTQYF
14	TRBV27	TRBJ1-3	CASSPLTLGNTIYF
17	TRBV5-1	TRBJ2-1	CASSLGVSGSTYNEQFF
12	TRBV29-1	TRBJ1-5	CSVQTDSSAQHF
15	TRBV6-1	TRBJ1-5	CASSENRGVNQPQHF
16	TRBV24-1	TRBJ2-3	CATSDIRQGATDTQYF
15	TRBV19	TRBJ2-1	CASIGGTSLDNEQFF
15	TRBV5-1	TRBJ2-1	CASSLGGGSYNEQFF
15	TRBV6-2/TRBV6-3	TRBJ1-6	CASSYAGTGRSPLHF
16	TRBV30	TRBJ2-1	CAWSVRLADSYNEQFF
13	TRBV5-4	TRBJ1-1	CASSWDSYTEAFF
17	TRBV19	TRBJ1-2	CASNDGTGLGAYYGYTF
13	TRBV12-3/TRBV12-4	TRBJ2-7	CASSYTGVGEQYF
13	TRBV5-1	TRBJ1-2	CASRDSSNYGYTF
11	TRBV27	TRBJ2-1	CASRLSGEQFF
15	TRBV21-1	TRBJ2-7	CASSKSDYRTYEQYF
15	TRBV30	TRBJ1-4	CAWSAEQGPNEKLFF
12	TRBV11-3	TRBJ2-1	CASSLSNSEQFF
18	TRBV5-4	TRBJ2-2	CASSAVGPSGRALGELFF
14	TRBV30	TRBJ1-3	CAWTLQGSGNTIYF
13	TRBV5-1	TRBJ1-2	CASSLGGSGGYTF
13	TRBV6-5	TRBJ1-3	CASRDPGWNTIYF
17	TRBV3-1/TRBV3-2	TRBJ2-2	CASSQEVSGVQTGELFF
16	TRBV30	TRBJ2-6	CAWSGKGAHGANVLTF
18	TRBV5-8	TRBJ1-5	CASSWNPKGGKGNQPQHF
12	TRBV11-3	TRBJ1-2	CASSFKGHGYTF
19	TRBV6-6	TRBJ1-5	CASSCGTAKDPYSNQPQHF